Below, 19 T cell receptor beta chains from the same sample are listed, as sequenced in a study of PD-L1 blockade in urothelial cancer. Data came from immunoSEQ multiplex PCR; TCRdb stores just in-frame clones and leaves some out. The data show around 53,000 clones, over 70% seen once. The sample consisted of PBMCs, taken around atezolizumab (anti-PD-L1) treatment. The receptors here all came from a man aged 40-55 years with urothelial cancer.

The V call is TRBV11-3, the J call TRBJ2-1, with 9 bases that match TRBD2. Germline values: CDR1 SGHNT, CDR2 YENEEA. The CDR3 is 15 amino acids. After removal of 5 bases from V and 3 bases from J, the junction contained 5 bases not matched to a gene. CDR3 residues: CASSRVAGVYNEQFF. In nucleotides, the CDR3 is TGTGCCAGCAGCCGAGTAGCGGGAGTCTACAATGAGCAGTTCTTC.

This clone was observed at least ten times. The V gene is TRBV7-3, the J gene TRBJ2-3, with D perhaps matching TRBD1 (6 bases). This CDR3 has 15 residues. Trimming took 5 bases from V and 2 from J, leaving 14 bases between them. Germline assignment: CDR1 SGHTA and CDR2 FQGTGA. Here the CDR3 reads CASSRGTHHTDTQYF. CDR3 DNA sequence: TGTGCCAGCAGCAGAGGGACACATCACACAGATACGCAGTATTTT.

The chain combines TRBV10-3 with TRBJ2-5; 8 bases line up with TRBD1. The germline V gene has CDR1 ENHRY and CDR2 SYGVKD. This CDR3 is 14 amino acids long. Unmatched junction bases numbered 5, after V lost 5 bases and J lost 3 bases. CDR3 residues: CAISPGQGKETQYF. The DNA of the CDR3 is TGTGCCATCAGTCCCGGACAGGGCAAAGAGACCCAGTACTTC.

This chain connects TRBV6-9 to TRBJ1-1; perhaps TRBD1 as D (6 bases). The V gene lost 9 bases and the J gene lost 6 bases, with 11 bases spanning the gap. Per the germline V gene, CDR1 is MNHGY and CDR2 is SVAAGI. The CDR3 length is 11 residues. CDR3 amino acids: CARRQAPEAFF. The CDR3 DNA sequence: TGTGCCAGGAGACAGGCCCCTGAAGCTTTCTTT.

The chain couples TRBV9 to TRBJ2-7, with a possible D match to TRBD1 (6 bases). V lost 4 bases to trimming and J lost 0 bases, with 8 bases between them. Germline-derived CDR1 and CDR2 are SGDLS and YYNGEE. The CDR3 loop spans 13 amino acids. The CDR3 DNA is TGTGCCAGCAGCCCAGGGGCCTCCTACGAGCAGTACTTC. It codes for CASSPGASYEQYF.

V usage is TRBV27 and J usage is TRBJ1-5; 7 bases line up with TRBD1. J gave up 5 bases and V 4 bases, and 2 bases lay outside the gene matches. The germline gives CDR1 MNHEY, CDR2 SMNVEV (reference sequence). The CDR3 runs to 13 residues. This CDR3 reads CASSYDRDQPQHF. DNA of the CDR3: TGTGCCAGCAGTTACGACAGGGATCAGCCCCAGCATTTT.

This clone came up a few times. This rearrangement joins TRBV7-2 to TRBJ2-7; tentatively, D is TRBD2 (5 bases). Germline assignment: CDR1 SGHTA and CDR2 FQGNSA. The CDR3 covers 13 residues. V was pared by 5 bases and J by 2 bases, with 10 bases between. CDR3 residues: CASSLPGTYEQYF. The CDR3 DNA sequence: TGTGCCAGCAGCCTACCGGGGACCTACGAGCAGTACTTC. The full variable domain, in which reference TRBV7-2 and TRBJ2-7 provide the parts outside the CDR3, is GAGVSQSPSNKVTEKGKDVELRCDPISGHTALYWYRQSLGQGLEFLIYFQGNSAPDKSGLPSDRFSAERTGGSVSTLTIQRTQQEDSAVYLCASSLPGTYEQYFGPGTRLTVT.

The chain is built from TRBV6-6 and TRBJ1-2, with 7 bases matching TRBD1. J lost 0 bases, V lost 6 bases, and 7 bases had no gene match. This CDR3 has 15 amino acids. Germline V CDR1 and CDR2: MNHNY, SVGAGI (reference sequence). The CDR3 DNA reads as TGTGCCAGCAGGGCGACAGGGTACACTAACTATGGCTACACCTTC. This encodes CASRATGYTNYGYTF.

The chain employs TRBV5-1 and TRBJ1-2, with 7 bases matching TRBD1. CDR3 length: 14 amino acids. Germline loops: CDR1 SGHRS, CDR2 YFSETQ. V gave up 0 bases and J gave up 1 base; unmatched junction bases: 0. The CDR3 sequence: CASSLGDSNYGYTF. CDR3 nucleotide sequence: TGCGCCAGCAGCTTGGGGGACAGTAACTATGGCTACACCTTC.

This chain connects TRBV29-1 to TRBJ2-1; 10 bases are shared with TRBD2. The germline gives CDR1 SQVTM, CDR2 ANQGSEA. The CDR3 spans 16 residues. V lost 7 bases, J lost 7 bases, and 16 bases stayed unmatched. CDR3 in amino acids: CSAPFGAGGPRNEQFF. In DNA, the CDR3 is TGCAGCGCCCCGTTTGGAGCGGGAGGGCCACGGAATGAGCAGTTCTTC.

V gene TRBV5-4 combines with J gene TRBJ2-7; 12 nucleotides line up with TRBD2. The V gene end was trimmed by 0 bases and the J gene end by 4 bases; junction bases not matched to a gene: 8. Per germline, CDR1 SGHNT and CDR2 YYREEE (reference sequence). CDR3 length equals 17 residues. CDR3 DNA: TGTGCCAGCAGCTTGGAGGGACTAGCGGGTTCTACGTACGAGCAGTACTTC. It encodes CASSLEGLAGSTYEQYF.

The CDR3 DNA reads TGTGCCAGCTCCCCTGCAGGGGGCAACACTGAAGCTTTCTTT. It yields the protein CASSPAGGNTEAFF. The chain employs TRBV18 and TRBJ1-1, with 8 nucleotides matching TRBD1. V lost 6 bases and J lost 2; bases outside the gene matches: 5. Germline V gene sequence: CDR1 KGHSH, CDR2 LQKENI. CDR3 length: 14 amino acids.

The chain combines TRBV27 with TRBJ2-7; TRBD2 matches 13 bases. Germline trimming cut 2 bases from V and 2 bases from J; bases unmatched to any gene: 6. In germline, CDR1 is MNHEY, CDR2 SMNVEV (reference sequence). CDR3 length: 17 residues. The CDR3 sequence: CASSLRLGLAGTYEQYF. The CDR3 DNA is TGTGCCAGCAGTTTAAGGTTGGGACTAGCGGGAACCTACGAGCAGTACTTC.

The J gene is TRBJ2-1, the V gene TRBV5-1, with D possibly matching TRBD1 (6 bases). The CDR3 contains 14 residues. V dropped 3 bases and J dropped 8 bases, with 15 bases sitting between them. Germline-derived CDR1 and CDR2 are SGHRS and YFSETQ. The CDR3 DNA follows: TGCGCCAGCAGCTCAGGGGTCCCGAACGATGAGCAGTTCTTC. It specifies CASSSGVPNDEQFF.

The V gene is TRBV5-1, the J gene TRBJ2-1; D may be TRBD1 (6 bases). This CDR3 region has 13 residues. V gave up 4 bases and J gave up 3 bases, with 8 bases separating them. Germline CDR1 reads SGHRS; CDR2 reads YFSETQ. The DNA of the CDR3 is TGCGCCAGCAGCCCGGACAGCTACAATGAGCAGTTCTTC. Translation: CASSPDSYNEQFF.

There are a few counts of this clone. V is TRBV9 and J is TRBJ2-1; 8 positions match TRBD2. Germline CDR1 SGDLS, CDR2 YYNGEE. CDR3 size: 16 residues. V dropped 4 bases and J dropped 7; count of bases not matched to a gene: 13. As DNA, the CDR3 is TGTGCCAGCAGCTCACGGACTAGCTCAGTCAGGAATGAGCAGTTCTTC. Its translation: CASSSRTSSVRNEQFF.

The genes are TRBV7-9 and TRBJ2-7; 7 positions agree with TRBD1. V was pared by 5 bases and J by 5 bases, with 6 bases of the junction left unmatched. The CDR3 is 13 residues long. CDR1 and CDR2 from the germline V gene are SEHNR and FQNEAQ (reference sequence). As DNA, the CDR3 is TGTGCCAGCAGCGAAGACAGGGACAACGAGCAGTACTTC. Translating it yields CASSEDRDNEQYF. Full variable domain (missing parts from reference TRBV7-9 and TRBJ2-7): DTGVSQNPRHKITKRGQNVTFRCDPISEHNRLYWYRQTLGQGPEFLTYFQNEAQLEKSRLLSDRFSAERPKGSFSTLEIQRTEQGDSAMYLCASSEDRDNEQYFGPGTRLTVT.

This rearrangement joins TRBV7-8 to TRBJ2-5; D is possibly TRBD1 (7 bases). CDR3 length equals 18 residues. Germline V gene sequence: CDR1 SGHVS, CDR2 FQNEAQ. V lost 1 base and J 2 bases, leaving 20 bases between the germline ends. CDR3 loop: CASSLGTGLTRFQETQYF. The CDR3 region has the DNA TGTGCCAGCAGCTTAGGGACAGGACTAACAAGGTTTCAAGAGACCCAGTACTTC.

The chain couples TRBV11-2 to TRBJ2-1; TRBD2 agrees at 12 bases. Germline lookup yields CDR1 SGHAT and CDR2 FQNNGV. The CDR3 length is 17 residues. V gave up 1 base and J gave up 9 bases; unmatched junction bases: 10. The CDR3: CASSLVVTLAGGFEQFF. Written as DNA, the CDR3 is TGTGCCAGCAGCTTAGTTGTTACGCTAGCGGGAGGGTTTGAGCAGTTCTTC.